These 24 T cell receptor beta chains originate from one sample sequenced in a study of CD8 T cells in Susac syndrome. Random hexamers served to reverse transcribe roughly 0.45 to 1 ug RNA. In TCRdb, the immunoSEQ multiplex PCR reads were re-called with MiXCR into one record per CDR3 protein. The sample contains under 150,000 distinct CDR3 sequences, around 95% of which appear only once. The specimen sequenced was CD4+ T cells from PBMCs. The receptors come from a human donor with Susac syndrome.

The J gene is TRBJ1-6, the V gene TRBV6-1; 7 bases agree with TRBD1. V shed 3 bases and J 8 bases; nucleotides not matched to a gene: 7. Germline V CDR1 and CDR2: MNHNS, SASEGT. The CDR3 length is 15 residues. The CDR3: CASSDFPTGDSPLHF. CDR3 coding DNA: TGTGCCAGCAGTGATTTCCCCACAGGGGATTCACCCCTCCACTTT.

The chain employs TRBV28 and TRBJ1-1; the match to TRBD1 covers 7 bases. Germline V gene sequence: CDR1 MDHEN, CDR2 SYDVKM. The junction had 9 bases not matched to a gene; V was cut back by 6 bases and J by 5 bases. The CDR3 totals 14 residues. The CDR3 DNA follows: TGTGCCAGCAGAGCACAGGGGCGGAATACTGAAGCTTTCTTT. Its translation: CASRAQGRNTEAFF.

J is TRBJ2-7 and V is TRBV2, with D unresolved. The germline V gene encodes CDR1 SNHLY and CDR2 FYNNEI. Deletions cut 5 bases from V and 4 bases from J, with 18 bases between. This CDR3 comprises 15 residues. CDR3 amino acids: CASSPKKMTDYEQYF. The CDR3 nucleotides read TGTGCCAGCAGTCCAAAAAAGATGACCGATTACGAGCAGTACTTC.

V gene TRBV7-2 combines with J gene TRBJ2-2, with a weak D call TRBD2 (5 bases). V gave up 4 bases and J gave up 4 bases, with 7 bases separating them. This CDR3 contains 13 residues. From germline, CDR1 is SGHTA and CDR2 FQGNSA. In DNA, the CDR3 is TGTGCCAGCAGCTCGGACTTCACCGGGGAGCTGTTTTTT. This encodes CASSSDFTGELFF.

The chain carries TRBV7-3 and TRBJ2-7; D is tentatively TRBD1 or TRBD2 (5 bases each). V was trimmed by 3 bases and J by 1 base, leaving 7 bases between them. CDR1 and CDR2 (germline): SGHTA, FQGTGA. The CDR3 is 13 residues long. The CDR3 DNA follows: TGTGCCAGCAGCTTGGGACCTTCCTACGAGCAGTACTTC. Its protein product is CASSLGPSYEQYF.

The chain uses TRBV20-1 and TRBJ1-1; D remains unclear. Germline CDR1 reads DFQATT; CDR2 reads SNEGSKA (reference sequence). Trimming left V 3 bases short and J 4 bases short, with 15 bases between. This CDR3 region has 14 residues. Here the CDR3 reads CSASSTGEGTEAFF. The CDR3 DNA follows: TGCAGTGCTAGTTCTACCGGGGAGGGCACTGAAGCTTTCTTT.

The rearrangement joins TRBV9 to TRBJ2-7; D remains ambiguous. CDR1 is SGDLS, CDR2 YYNGEE, per germline. The ends were cut back, 0 bases at V and 6 bases at J, with 13 bases in the middle. CDR3 length: 14 residues. CDR3 in amino acids: CASSVGPAVGEQYF. CDR3 in DNA: TGTGCCAGCAGCGTAGGGCCCGCAGTGGGCGAGCAGTACTTC.

This chain uses TRBV20-1 with TRBJ2-1; weak D call: TRBD2 (5 bases). Germline V gives CDR1 DFQATT, CDR2 SNEGSKA (reference sequence). V was clipped by 3 bases and J by 0 bases, with 9 bases between them. The CDR3 length is 14 residues. CDR3 amino acids: CSASLGSSYNEQFF. The CDR3 DNA reads TGCAGTGCTAGCTTAGGGAGCTCCTACAATGAGCAGTTCTTC.

V and J are TRBV29-1 and TRBJ2-3, with D perhaps TRBD1 (6 bases). The CDR3 spans 13 residues. Germline V gene data show CDR1 as SQVTM and CDR2 as ANQGSEA. V was clipped by 4 bases and J by 6 bases, with 14 bases between them. The CDR3: CSVVSFQGDTQYF. The CDR3 nucleotides are TGCAGCGTTGTTAGCTTTCAGGGGGATACGCAGTATTTT.

The rearrangement joins TRBV20-1 to TRBJ2-1; 9 nucleotides match TRBD2. The CDR3 totals 16 residues. V was clipped by 0 bases and J by 4 bases; unmatched bases: 7. CDR1 DFQATT and CDR2 SNEGSKA come from the germline V gene (reference sequence). DNA of the CDR3: TGCAGTGCTAGAGATGGCGGGAGGGTTTCGTACAATGAGCAGTTCTTC. Translated: CSARDGGRVSYNEQFF.

The chain couples TRBV3-1 to TRBJ2-7; D gene uncertain. Germline CDR1 reads LGHDT; CDR2 reads YNNKEL (reference sequence). This CDR3 is 15 amino acids long. V dropped 0 bases and J dropped 0 bases, with 9 bases sitting between them. CDR3 nucleotides: TGTGCCAGCAGCCAAGATCGTGGCTACTCCTACGAGCAGTACTTC. This sequence encodes CASSQDRGYSYEQYF.

This chain uses TRBV9 with TRBJ2-2; D unresolved. Trimming pared 3 bases from V and 2 bases from J, leaving 2 bases between. The CDR3 is made up of 12 amino acids. Germline CDR1 SGDLS, CDR2 YYNGEE. This CDR3 is CASSDNTGELFF. In DNA form, the CDR3 reads TGTGCCAGCAGCGACAACACCGGGGAGCTGTTTTTT.

The V call is TRBV20-1, the J call TRBJ1-5, with unresolved D. This CDR3 spans 15 amino acids. V shed 3 bases and J shed 3 bases, with 15 bases lying between them. Germline CDR1 and CDR2: DFQATT and SNEGSKA (reference sequence). This CDR3 is CSASPRTVPNQPQHF. The CDR3 bases are TGCAGTGCTAGCCCCAGGACCGTCCCCAATCAGCCCCAGCATTTT.

The chain recombines TRBV20-1 with TRBJ2-7; possibly TRBD1 for D (5 bases). Germline V gene lookup returns CDR1 DFQATT and CDR2 SNEGSKA (reference sequence). There are 12 residues in the CDR3. Trimming stripped 5 bases from V and 4 bases from J, with 12 bases between. The CDR3 DNA is TGCAGTGCTTCCCCGACAGTGTACGAGCAGTACTTC. This translates into CSASPTVYEQYF.

CDR3 nucleotide sequence: TGCGCCAGCAGCCAAGATTTACGGGGGATGGGCACTGAAGCTTTCTTT. Protein sequence: CASSQDLRGMGTEAFF. The rearrangement uses TRBV4-1 and TRBJ1-1, with D perhaps matching TRBD1 (5 bases). The CDR3 totals 16 residues. The germline V and J ends were trimmed by 0 bases and 4 bases, with 15 bases remaining between them. Germline assignment: CDR1 MGHRA and CDR2 YSYEKL.

V gene TRBV20-1 combines with J gene TRBJ2-1, with D unresolved. With 4 bases removed from V and 1 base from J, the gap between germline ends came to 8 bases. Germline V gene lookup returns CDR1 DFQATT and CDR2 SNEGSKA (reference sequence). The CDR3 has 13 amino acids. The CDR3 DNA reads as TGCAGTGCTAAGGACCCTTCCTACAATGAGCAGTTCTTC. Residues: CSAKDPSYNEQFF.

The CDR3, as DNA: TGTGCCAGCAGTTTAGGGTGGACAGAAAACAATGAGCAGTTCTTC. This codes for CASSLGWTENNEQFF. The chain couples TRBV27 to TRBJ2-1, with D possibly being TRBD1 (6 bases). CDR1 is MNHEY and CDR2 is SMNVEV in the germline V gene (reference sequence). The germline V and J ends were trimmed by 2 bases and 5 bases, with 13 bases remaining between them. The CDR3 has 15 residues.

The chain recombines TRBV18 with TRBJ2-7; D ambiguous. Germline CDR1 and CDR2: KGHSH and LQKENI. V was pared by 1 base and J by 0 bases, with 4 bases between. The CDR3 length is 13 residues. In nucleotides, the CDR3 is TGTGCCAGCTCACCACGGCGCTCCTACGAGCAGTACTTC. Translated, it gives CASSPRRSYEQYF.

This rearrangement joins TRBV3-1 to TRBJ1-5, with a weak D call TRBD1 (5 bases). CDR1 is LGHDT, CDR2 YNNKEL, per germline (reference sequence). This CDR3 contains 19 residues. V lost 3 bases and J 0 bases, leaving 21 bases between the germline ends. The CDR3 sequence: CASSHTGGIRRVSNQPQHF. CDR3 nucleotides: TGTGCCAGCAGCCACACCGGGGGGATTAGGAGGGTTAGCAATCAGCCCCAGCATTTT.

The chain joins TRBV29-1 to TRBJ2-6; 8 bases agree with TRBD1. The CDR3 is 15 residues long. Germline-derived CDR1 and CDR2 are SQVTM and ANQGSEA. The V gene end was trimmed by 7 bases and the J gene end by 0 bases; junction bases not matched to a gene: 5. CDR3 amino acids: CSAGQGLSGANVLTF. In DNA form, the CDR3 reads TGCAGCGCCGGACAGGGTCTCTCTGGGGCCAACGTCCTGACTTTC.

The genes are TRBV18 and TRBJ1-6; 7 nucleotides match TRBD1. V shed 5 bases, J shed 7 bases, and the junction held 8 bases outside the gene matches. CDR1 and CDR2 (germline): KGHSH, LQKENI. The CDR3 extends over 15 amino acids. The CDR3 spells CASSSRQGENSPLHF. Written as DNA, the CDR3 is TGTGCCAGCTCATCACGACAGGGTGAGAATTCACCCCTCCACTTT. The full variable domain, rest sourced from reference TRBV18 and TRBJ1-6, is NAGVMQNPRHLVRRRGQEARLRCSPMKGHSHVYWYRQLPEEGLKFMVYLQKENIIDESGMPKERFSAEFPKEGPSILRIQQVVRGDSAAYFCASSSRQGENSPLHFGNGTRLTVT.

A single count supports this clonotype. CDR3 amino acids: CASSFTDYGYTF. The CDR3 coding sequence is TGTGCCAGCAGCTTTACAGACTATGGCTACACCTTC. The chain carries TRBV9 and TRBJ1-2; D gene uncertain. V was clipped by 4 bases and J by 3 bases, with 7 bases between them. This CDR3 has 12 residues. The germline V gene encodes CDR1 SGDLS and CDR2 YYNGEE.

The CDR3 reads CASSQSGTRITEAFF. Here the CDR3 DNA reads TGTGCCAGCAGCCAGTCCGGGACGAGGATTACAGAAGCTTTCTTT. The gene calls are TRBV4-2 and TRBJ1-1, with D possibly TRBD1 on 5 matching bases. V gave up 3 bases and J gave up 8 bases, with 19 bases separating them. Germline CDR1 and CDR2: LGHNA and YNFKEQ. The CDR3 runs to 15 residues.

The chain recombines TRBV24-1 with TRBJ2-7; a weak D match, TRBD1 (5 bases). The germline V gene has CDR1 KGHDR and CDR2 SFDVKD. This CDR3 spans 14 amino acids. V was pared by 5 bases and J by 1 base, with 11 bases between. The CDR3 spells CATSGLRQSYEQYF. For the CDR3, the DNA is TGTGCCACCAGTGGCCTACGACAGTCCTACGAGCAGTACTTC.